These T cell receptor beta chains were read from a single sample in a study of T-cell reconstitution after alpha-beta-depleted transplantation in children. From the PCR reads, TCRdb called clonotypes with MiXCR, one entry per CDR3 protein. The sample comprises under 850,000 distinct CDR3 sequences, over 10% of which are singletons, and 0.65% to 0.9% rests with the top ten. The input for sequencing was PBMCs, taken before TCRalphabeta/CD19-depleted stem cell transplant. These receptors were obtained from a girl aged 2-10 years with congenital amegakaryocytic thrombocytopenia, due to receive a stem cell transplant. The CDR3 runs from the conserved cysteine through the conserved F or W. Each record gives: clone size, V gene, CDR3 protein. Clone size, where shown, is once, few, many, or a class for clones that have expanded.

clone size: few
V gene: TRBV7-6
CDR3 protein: CASSLPTGGLAGYSYEQYF

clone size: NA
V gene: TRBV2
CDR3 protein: CASSEQGTERYNEQFF

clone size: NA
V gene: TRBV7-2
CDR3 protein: CASSLAYFSTDTQYF

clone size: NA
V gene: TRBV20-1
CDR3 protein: CSATGLELTGELFF

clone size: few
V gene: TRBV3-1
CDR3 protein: CASRLTQRELSGEQFF

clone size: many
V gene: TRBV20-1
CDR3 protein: CSSTFSGGPTYEQYF

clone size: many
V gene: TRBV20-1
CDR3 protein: CSARVAGATDTQYF

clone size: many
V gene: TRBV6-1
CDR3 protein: CASRATYRMVLGEQYF

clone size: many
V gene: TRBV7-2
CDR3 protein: CASSLAVIGDQPQHF

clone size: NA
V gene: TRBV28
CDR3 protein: CASSLMGEGTGELFF

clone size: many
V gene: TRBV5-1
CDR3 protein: CASSLAQNNYEQYF

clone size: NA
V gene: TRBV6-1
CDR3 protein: CASSPEGRRLDEQYF

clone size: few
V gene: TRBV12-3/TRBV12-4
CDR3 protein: CASSFGGVDIQYF

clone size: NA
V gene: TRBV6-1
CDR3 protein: CASRVAGIFNEQFF

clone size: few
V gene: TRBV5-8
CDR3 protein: CASSLVFDTQYF

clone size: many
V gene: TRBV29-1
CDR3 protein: CSVELSGIGTGELFF

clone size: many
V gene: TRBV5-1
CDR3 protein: CASGGTGGWNNEQFF

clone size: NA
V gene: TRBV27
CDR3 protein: CASTRSGSSTDTQYF

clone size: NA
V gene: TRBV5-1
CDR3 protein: CASSFAGGRADTQYF

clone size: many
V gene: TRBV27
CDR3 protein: CASSLRAGVYEQYF

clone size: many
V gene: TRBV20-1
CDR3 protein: CSARAGDRVNTEAFF

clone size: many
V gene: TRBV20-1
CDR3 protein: CSATETQYF